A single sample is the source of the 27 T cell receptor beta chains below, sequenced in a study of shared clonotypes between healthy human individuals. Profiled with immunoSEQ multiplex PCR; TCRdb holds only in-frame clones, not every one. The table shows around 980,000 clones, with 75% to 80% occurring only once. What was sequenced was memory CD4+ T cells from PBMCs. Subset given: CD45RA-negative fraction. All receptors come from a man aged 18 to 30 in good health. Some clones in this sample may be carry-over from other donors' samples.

The DNA for the CDR3 is TGTGCCAGCAGCTGGGACAGAGAAAAACTGTTTTTT. It is translated as CASSWDREKLFF. V and J are TRBV6-5 and TRBJ1-4, with 7 bases lining up with TRBD1. CDR1 is MNHEY and CDR2 is SVGAGI in the germline V gene. Trimming cost V 6 bases and J 8 bases; bases outside gene matches: 3. The length of the CDR3 is 12 residues.

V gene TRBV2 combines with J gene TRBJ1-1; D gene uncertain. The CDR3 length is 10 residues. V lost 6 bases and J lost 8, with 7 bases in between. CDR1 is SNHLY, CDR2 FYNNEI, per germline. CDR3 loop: CASRLYEAFF. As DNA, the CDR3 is TGTGCCAGCAGGCTTTACGAAGCTTTCTTT.

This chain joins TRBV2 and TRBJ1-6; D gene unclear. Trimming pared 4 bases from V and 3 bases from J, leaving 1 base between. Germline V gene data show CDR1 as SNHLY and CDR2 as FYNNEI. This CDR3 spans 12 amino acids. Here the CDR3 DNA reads TGTGCCAGCAGTGGCTATAATTCACCCCTCCACTTT. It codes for CASSGYNSPLHF.

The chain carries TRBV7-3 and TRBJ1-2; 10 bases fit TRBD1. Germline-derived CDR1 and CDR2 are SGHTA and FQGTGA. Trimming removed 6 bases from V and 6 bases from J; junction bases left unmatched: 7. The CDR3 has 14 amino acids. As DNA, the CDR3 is TGTGCCAGCAGGACGACCGGGACAGGGGATGGCTACACCTTC. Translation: CASRTTGTGDGYTF.

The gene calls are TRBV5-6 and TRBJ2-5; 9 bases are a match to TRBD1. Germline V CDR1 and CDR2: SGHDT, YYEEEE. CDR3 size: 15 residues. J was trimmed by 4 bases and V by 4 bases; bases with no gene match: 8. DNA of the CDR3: TGTGCCAGCAGCCATGGACAGGGGCGGGGAGAGACCCAGTACTTC. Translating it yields CASSHGQGRGETQYF.

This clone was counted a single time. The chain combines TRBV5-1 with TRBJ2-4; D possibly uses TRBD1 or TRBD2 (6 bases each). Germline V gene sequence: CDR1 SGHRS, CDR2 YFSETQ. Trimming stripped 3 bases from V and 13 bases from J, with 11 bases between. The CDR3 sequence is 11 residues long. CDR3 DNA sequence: TGCGCCAGCAGCTACGAGGGGGGACAGTACTTC. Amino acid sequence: CASSYEGGQYF.

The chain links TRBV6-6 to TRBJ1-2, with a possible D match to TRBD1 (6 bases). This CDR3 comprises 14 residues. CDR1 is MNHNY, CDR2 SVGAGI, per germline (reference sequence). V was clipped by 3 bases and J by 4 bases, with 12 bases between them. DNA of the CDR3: TGTGCCAGCAGTTATTCCGGGACACGCTATGGCTACACCTTC. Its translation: CASSYSGTRYGYTF.

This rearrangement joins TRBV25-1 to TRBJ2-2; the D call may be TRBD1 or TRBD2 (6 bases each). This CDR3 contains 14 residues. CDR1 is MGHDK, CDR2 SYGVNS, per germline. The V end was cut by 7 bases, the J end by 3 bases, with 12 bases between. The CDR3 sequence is CASIPGADTGELFF. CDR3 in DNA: TGTGCCAGCATCCCGGGGGCGGACACCGGGGAGCTGTTTTTT.

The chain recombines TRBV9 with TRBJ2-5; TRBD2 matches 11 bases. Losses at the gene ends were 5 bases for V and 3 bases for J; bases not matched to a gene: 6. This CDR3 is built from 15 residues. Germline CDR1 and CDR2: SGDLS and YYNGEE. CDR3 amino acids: CASSRSGLAEETQYF. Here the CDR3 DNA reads TGTGCCAGCAGTCGATCGGGACTAGCGGAAGAGACCCAGTACTTC. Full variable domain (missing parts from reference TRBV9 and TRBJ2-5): DSGVTQTPKHLITATGQRVTLRCSPRSGDLSVYWYQQSLDQGLQFLIQYYNGEERAKGNILERFSAQQFPDLHSELNLSSLELGDSALYFCASSRSGLAEETQYFGPGTRLLVL.

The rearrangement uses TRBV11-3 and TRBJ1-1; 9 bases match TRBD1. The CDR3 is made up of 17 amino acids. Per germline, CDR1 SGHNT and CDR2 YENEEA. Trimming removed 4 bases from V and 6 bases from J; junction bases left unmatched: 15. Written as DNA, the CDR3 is TGTGCCAGCAGCTCCGACCGCTCCGAGGACAGGGGAGCTGAAGCTTTCTTT. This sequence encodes CASSSDRSEDRGAEAFF.

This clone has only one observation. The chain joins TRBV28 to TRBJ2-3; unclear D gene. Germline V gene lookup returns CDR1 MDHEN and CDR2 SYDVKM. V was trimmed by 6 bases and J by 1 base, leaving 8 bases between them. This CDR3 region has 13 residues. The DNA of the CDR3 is TGTGCCAGCAGGCCCTCGGGCACAGATACGCAGTATTTT. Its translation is CASRPSGTDTQYF.

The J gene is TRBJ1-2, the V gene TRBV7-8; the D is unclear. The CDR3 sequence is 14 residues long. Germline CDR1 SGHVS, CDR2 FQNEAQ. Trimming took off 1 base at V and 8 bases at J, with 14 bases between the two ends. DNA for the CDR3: TGTGCCAGCAGCTTAGATGCAGACCTCTACGGCTACACCTTC. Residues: CASSLDADLYGYTF.

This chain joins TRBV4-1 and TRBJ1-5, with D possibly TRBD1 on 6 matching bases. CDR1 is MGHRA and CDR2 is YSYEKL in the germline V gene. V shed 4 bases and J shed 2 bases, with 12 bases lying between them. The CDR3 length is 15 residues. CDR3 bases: TGCGCCAGCAGCCCGGAAAACAGGGGCAATCAGCCCCAGCATTTT. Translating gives CASSPENRGNQPQHF.

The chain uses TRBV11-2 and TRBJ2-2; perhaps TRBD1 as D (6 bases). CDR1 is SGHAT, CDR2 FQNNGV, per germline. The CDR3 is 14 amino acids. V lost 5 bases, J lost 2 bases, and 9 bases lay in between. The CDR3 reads CASSPGTNTGELFF. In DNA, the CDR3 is TGTGCCAGCAGCCCCGGGACAAACACCGGGGAGCTGTTTTTT.

In nucleotides, the CDR3 is TGTGCCAGCAGCCTCCTCCGGCGGGGGGAGGTTATGGGCTACACCTTC. As protein: CASSLLRRGEVMGYTF. The chain joins TRBV14 to TRBJ1-2, with D perhaps matching TRBD1 (5 bases). The CDR3 covers 16 residues. Germline assignment: CDR1 SGHDN and CDR2 FVKESK. Trimming cost V 4 bases and J 8 bases, with 23 bases left between them.

CDR3 in amino acids: CVAAGETEAFF. CDR3 sequence (DNA): TGTGTCGCGGCAGGGGAAACTGAAGCTTTCTTT. The chain is built from TRBV28 and TRBJ1-1; D might be TRBD1 (6 bases). Germline V lookup: CDR1 MDHEN, CDR2 SYDVKM. The CDR3 length is 11 residues.

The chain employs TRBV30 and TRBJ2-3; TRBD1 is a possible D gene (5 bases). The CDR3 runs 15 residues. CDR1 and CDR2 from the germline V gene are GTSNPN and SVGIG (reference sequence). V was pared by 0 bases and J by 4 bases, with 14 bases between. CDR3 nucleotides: TGTGCCTGGAGTGTAGGGCGGATAGGGGCAGATACGCAGTATTTT. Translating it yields CAWSVGRIGADTQYF.

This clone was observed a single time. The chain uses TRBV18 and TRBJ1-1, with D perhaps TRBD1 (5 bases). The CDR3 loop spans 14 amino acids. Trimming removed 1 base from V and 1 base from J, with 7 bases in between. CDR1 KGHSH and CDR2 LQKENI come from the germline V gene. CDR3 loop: CASSPRRENTEAFF. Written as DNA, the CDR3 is TGTGCCAGCTCACCACGCAGGGAGAACACTGAAGCTTTCTTT.

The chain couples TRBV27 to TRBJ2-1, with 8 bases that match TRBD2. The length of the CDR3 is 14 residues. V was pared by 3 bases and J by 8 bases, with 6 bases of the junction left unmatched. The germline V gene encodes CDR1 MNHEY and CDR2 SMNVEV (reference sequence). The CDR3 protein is CASSFSGTRDEQFF. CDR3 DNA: TGTGCCAGCAGTTTCTCCGGGACTAGAGATGAGCAGTTCTTC.

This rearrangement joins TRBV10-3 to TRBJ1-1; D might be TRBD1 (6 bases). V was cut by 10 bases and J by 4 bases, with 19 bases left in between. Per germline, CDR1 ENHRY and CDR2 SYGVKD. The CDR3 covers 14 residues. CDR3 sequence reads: CATTRGGELTEAFF. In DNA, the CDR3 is TGTGCCACCACGAGGGGGGGGGAACTCACTGAAGCTTTCTTT.

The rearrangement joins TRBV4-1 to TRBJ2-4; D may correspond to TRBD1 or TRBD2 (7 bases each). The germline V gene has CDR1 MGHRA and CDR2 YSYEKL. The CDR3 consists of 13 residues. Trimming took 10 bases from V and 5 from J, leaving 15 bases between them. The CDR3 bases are TGCGCCACAACAGGGGAGGGAGAAAACATTCAGTACTTC. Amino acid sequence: CATTGEGENIQYF.

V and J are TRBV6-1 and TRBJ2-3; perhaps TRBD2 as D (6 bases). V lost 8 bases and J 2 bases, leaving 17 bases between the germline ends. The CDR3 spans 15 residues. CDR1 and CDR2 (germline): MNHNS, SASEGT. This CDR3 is CASPPLARYTDTQYF. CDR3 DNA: TGTGCCAGCCCCCCGCTAGCGAGATACACAGATACGCAGTATTTT.

CDR3 DNA sequence: TGTGCCAGCACGCCTAGCGGGTCTTGGCGCGGTGAGCAGTTCTTC. Translated: CASTPSGSWRGEQFF. The genes are TRBV5-6 and TRBJ2-1; 8 bases line up with TRBD2. The CDR3 length is 15 residues. Germline V lookup: CDR1 SGHDT, CDR2 YYEEEE. V gave up 6 bases and J gave up 9 bases; unmatched junction bases: 14.

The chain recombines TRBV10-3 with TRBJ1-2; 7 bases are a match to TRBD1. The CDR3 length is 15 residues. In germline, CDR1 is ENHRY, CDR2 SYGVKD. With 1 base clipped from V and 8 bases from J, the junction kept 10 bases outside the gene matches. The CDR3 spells CAISELSTGAGGYTF. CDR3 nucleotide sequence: TGTGCCATCAGTGAGTTATCTACAGGGGCTGGCGGCTACACCTTC.

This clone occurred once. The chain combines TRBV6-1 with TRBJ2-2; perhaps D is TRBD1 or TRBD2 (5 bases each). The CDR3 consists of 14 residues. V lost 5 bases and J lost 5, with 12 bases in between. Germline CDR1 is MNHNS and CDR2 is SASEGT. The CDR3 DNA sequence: TGTGCCAGCAGTACCGGGACCGAAACCGGGGAGCTGTTTTTT. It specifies CASSTGTETGELFF.

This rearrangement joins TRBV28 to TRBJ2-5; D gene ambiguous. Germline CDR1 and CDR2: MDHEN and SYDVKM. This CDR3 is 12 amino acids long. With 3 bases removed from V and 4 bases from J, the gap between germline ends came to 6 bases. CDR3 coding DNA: TGTGCCAGCAGTTTTTCGATAGAGACCCAGTACTTC. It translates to CASSFSIETQYF.

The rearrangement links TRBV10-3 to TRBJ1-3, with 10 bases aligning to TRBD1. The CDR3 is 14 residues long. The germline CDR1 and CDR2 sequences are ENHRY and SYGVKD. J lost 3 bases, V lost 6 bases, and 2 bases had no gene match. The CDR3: CAISGTGDGNTIYF. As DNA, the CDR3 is TGTGCCATCAGCGGGACAGGGGATGGAAACACCATATATTTT.